The entry that follows covers one T cell receptor (beta chain) sequence. Its antigen is still unknown. V shed 6 bases and J 7 bases; nucleotides not matched to a gene: 8. This CDR3 comprises 13 residues. CDR1 is MRHNA, CDR2 SNTAGT, per germline. The data belong to a study of OX40 agonist ivuxolimab in advanced cancers. About the research overall: Antecedent anti-PD-1, anti-PD-L1 or anti-CTLA-4 therapy was permissible, with around 41% having received some.

Produced via immunoSEQ multiplex PCR; TCRdb's table is partial and in-frame only. This table has tens of thousands of clones, around 89% appearing once. The study, taken as a whole, reports: Partial responders receiving 0.1-3.0 mg/kg showed among the lowest clonal expansion.

This clonotype originated in an adult with an advanced solid tumor such as melanoma, head and neck, liver or kidney cancer. The material was CD4+ or CD8+ T cells sorted from blood, obtained in a trial of the OX40 agonist ivuxolimab. The chain is built from TRBV6-4 and TRBJ2-7; 8 bases agree with TRBD1. The DNA for the CDR3 is TGTGCCAGCAGCTTGACAGGGGACGGGGAGCAGTACTTC. Its translation: CASSLTGDGEQYF.